This T cell receptor beta chain was obtained from a study of resident and recirculating memory T cells in vitiligo. Study-wide points: Different lesions suggested infiltration by different T cell clones. No unique dominant TCR clone was found in vitiligo lesions.

Remarks on this clone: Its antigen is as yet unknown.

This table comes from immunoSEQ multiplex PCR, and its TCRdb copy is limited to in-frame clones, with some not included. Of around 70,000 clones listed, about nine tenths are singletons. The TCR sequence derives from a male donor with vitiligo. The sequenced sample consisted of blood.

CDR3 residues: CASSLLSSGANVLTF. The CDR3 bases are TGCGCCAGCAGCTTGCTGAGCTCTGGGGCCAACGTCCTGACTTTC. The V call is TRBV5-1, the J call TRBJ2-6; D is unclear. Trimming took 1 base from V and 0 from J, leaving 5 bases between them. CDR1 is SGHRS and CDR2 is YFSETQ in the germline V gene. The CDR3 contains 15 residues.